The clone carrying this T cell receptor (beta chain) was counted a few times. Its antigen is as yet unknown. Germline V gene sequence: CDR1 GTSNPN, CDR2 SVGIG (reference sequence). CDR3 length: 15 residues. Germline trimming cut 4 bases from V and 4 bases from J; bases unmatched to any gene: 11. This sample is drawn from a study of cytomegalovirus exposure and HLA in healthy donors. The overall study: Unique TCRs numbering roughly 80 million, obtained from HLA-typed donors, made up an early data release. General study findings and limits: A prior analysis recorded that most TCR beta V segments were productive about 90% or about 30% of the time. A later analysis linked a missense variant in DCLRE1C to the trimming of TCR beta V and J genes.

Primers for the PCR totalled 60 Vbeta and 13 Jbeta. Sequenced by immunoSEQ multiplex PCR; TCRdb stores in-frame clones only, minus some. This sample has tens of thousands of clones, with roughly 66% found just once. Sequencing was performed on PBMCs. The V call is TRBV30, the J call TRBJ2-7; 9 bases line up with TRBD1. The clonotype comes from a man aged 25 to 40 in good health and CMV-seronegative. CDR3 sequence (DNA): TGTGCCTGGACACGCCTCAGACAGGGGGAGTACGAGCAGTACTTC. Translated: CAWTRLRQGEYEQYF.